This T cell receptor beta chain originates from a study of blood T cell repertoires in COVID-19. Study background: Both acute and convalescent COVID-19 samples were obtained from the United States, Italy and Spain.

In the original processing: Cell counts per sample came from amplifying reference gene primers. Repertoires were generated with immunoSEQ multiplex PCR, while TCRdb's copy carries only in-frame clones and drops some. V, J and clone size were drawn from that table, and D and trimming were deduced from the DNA. This table holds about 30,000 clones, 70% to 90% found once. The V gene's germline CDR1 is MNHNY and CDR2 SVGAGI (reference sequence). The CDR3 consists of 15 residues. V lost 0 bases and J 8 bases, leaving 16 bases between the germline ends. This sequence originates from a human donor in a cohort sampled during active COVID-19. The chain is built from TRBV6-6 and TRBJ1-2; maybe TRBD1 (6 bases). Source material: peripheral blood. The CDR3 is CASSYSNGVGGGYTF. CDR3 in DNA: TGTGCCAGCAGTTACTCGAATGGGGTTGGGGGCGGCTACACCTTC.